Below are 29 T cell receptor beta chains sequenced from a single sample in a study of cytomegalovirus exposure and HLA in healthy donors. The method was immunoSEQ multiplex PCR; TCRdb's version includes in-frame clones alone and lacks a portion of them. The sample has 150,000 to 200,000 clones, about 87% seen once; the top ten hold more than 1.3%. Sample: PBMCs. These receptors came from a woman in her twenties or thirties in good health and CMV-seronegative.

The rearrangement joins TRBV5-1 to TRBJ2-7; 7 bases line up with TRBD1. This CDR3 is built from 14 residues. V lost 4 bases to trimming and J lost 2 bases; unmatched junction nucleotides: 6. Germline values: CDR1 SGHRS, CDR2 YFSETQ. The CDR3 protein is CASSPDRTTYEQYF. Here the CDR3 DNA reads TGCGCCAGCAGCCCGGACAGGACCACCTACGAGCAGTACTTC.

The chain employs TRBV29-1 and TRBJ1-1; weak D call: TRBD1 (6 bases). Germline V gene data show CDR1 as SQVTM and CDR2 as ANQGSEA. Between the trimmed V and J ends, which lost 7 bases and 1 base, there was a span of 10 bases. The CDR3 sequence is 12 residues long. The CDR3 spells CSGEQGNTEAFF. CDR3 in DNA: TGCAGCGGCGAACAGGGGAACACTGAAGCTTTCTTT.

The J gene is TRBJ1-2, the V gene TRBV6-1; D may be TRBD1 (5 bases). CDR1 is MNHNS and CDR2 is SASEGT in the germline V gene. The CDR3 is 18 amino acids. Trimming left V 1 base short and J 5 bases short, with 23 bases between. CDR3 in DNA: TGTGCCAGCAGTGAAGGCTTAGACAGCCCCACGAGGAGATATGGCTACACCTTC. Protein sequence: CASSEGLDSPTRRYGYTF.

V gene TRBV19 combines with J gene TRBJ2-7; TRBD2 matches 7 bases. V trimming: 1 base; J trimming: 7 bases; junction bases outside the gene matches: 4. The CDR3 spans 13 residues. Germline values: CDR1 LNHDA, CDR2 SQIVND (reference sequence). The CDR3 loop is CASSIGLAGEQYF. Written as DNA, the CDR3 is TGTGCCAGTAGTATAGGACTAGCCGGTGAGCAGTACTTC.

This chain uses TRBV19 with TRBJ2-7; the match to TRBD2 covers 10 bases. The V gene's germline CDR1 is LNHDA and CDR2 SQIVND (reference sequence). V lost 2 bases to trimming and J lost 4 bases; unmatched junction nucleotides: 5. This CDR3 is 15 amino acids long. The CDR3 coding sequence is TGTGCCAGTAGTATATCGGCTAGCGGGGGATACGAGCAGTACTTC. It encodes CASSISASGGYEQYF.

V and J are TRBV6-1 and TRBJ2-6, with D perhaps matching TRBD1 (5 bases). The germline gives CDR1 MNHNS, CDR2 SASEGT. The CDR3 spans 16 residues. V lost 3 bases, J lost 3 bases, and 12 bases lay in between. CDR3 bases: TGTGCCAGCAGTGATCAGGGATTAGGTGGGGCCAACGTCCTGACTTTC. Translating it yields CASSDQGLGGANVLTF.

This chain links TRBV6-5 with TRBJ1-5; 7 bases map to TRBD1. V was pared by 6 bases and J by 0 bases, with 5 bases of the junction left unmatched. This CDR3 has 15 residues. Germline values: CDR1 MNHEY, CDR2 SVGAGI. In DNA, the CDR3 is TGTGCCAGCAGCTTGACAGGGATTAGCAATCAGCCCCAGCATTTT. The encoded protein is CASSLTGISNQPQHF.

The chain links TRBV15 to TRBJ1-2, with 8 bases aligning to TRBD1. CDR3 length equals 16 residues. The V and J ends lost 2 bases and 6 bases, in that order; junction bases with no gene match: 11. Germline lookup yields CDR1 LNHNV and CDR2 YYDKDF (reference sequence). CDR3 sequence (DNA): TGTGCCACCAGCAGACCCCGGGGCACAGGGGGAGATGGCTACACCTTC. Amino acid sequence: CATSRPRGTGGDGYTF. Variable domain in full (rest from reference TRBV15 and TRBJ1-2): DAMVIQNPRYQVTQFGKPVTLSCSQTLNHNVMYWYQQKSSQAPKLLFHYYDKDFNNEADTPDNFQSRRPNTSFCFLDIRSPGLGDTAMYLCATSRPRGTGGDGYTFGSGTRLTVV.

V gene TRBV7-9 combines with J gene TRBJ1-2, with TRBD1 matching 7 bases. The CDR3 is 14 amino acids. Trimming at V came to 3 bases and at J to 8 bases, leaving 9 bases not matched to a gene. Germline V gene lookup returns CDR1 SEHNR and CDR2 FQNEAQ (reference sequence). The CDR3 sequence is CASSFGQVVWGYTF. The CDR3 nucleotides are TGTGCCAGCAGCTTCGGACAGGTGGTCTGGGGCTACACCTTC.

V and J are TRBV5-1 and TRBJ1-2, with D uncertain. The CDR3 runs 15 residues. Looked up from germline, CDR1 is SGHRS and CDR2 is YFSETQ. Trimming took 4 bases from V and 8 from J, leaving 21 bases between them. The CDR3 DNA follows: TGCGCCAGCAGCCTAGCGAGCCTCCCCCTTTTAGGCTACACCTTC. Amino acids: CASSLASLPLLGYTF. Full variable domain (rest looked up from reference TRBV5-1 and TRBJ1-2): KAGVTQTPRYLIKTRGQQVTLSCSPISGHRSVSWYQQTPGQGLQFLFEYFSETQRNKGNFPGRFSGRQFSNSRSEMNVSTLELGDSALYLCASSLASLPLLGYTFGSGTRLTVV.

The V call is TRBV10-2, the J call TRBJ1-1; possible D gene TRBD1, 6 bases. The V and J ends lost 7 bases and 0 bases respectively, with 12 bases between them. This CDR3 comprises 14 residues. From germline, CDR1 is WSHSY and CDR2 SAAADI. The CDR3 DNA reads TGCGCCAGCACCCCCGGGACACTGAACACTGAAGCTTTCTTT. This encodes CASTPGTLNTEAFF.

The chain carries TRBV29-1 and TRBJ1-2; 9 nucleotides align to TRBD1. The junction had 7 bases not matched to a gene; V was cut back by 2 bases and J by 6 bases. The CDR3 has 14 residues. CDR1 and CDR2 from the germline V gene are SQVTM and ANQGSEA. DNA of the CDR3: TGCAGCGTTGAAAACAGGGGGCCATATAATGGCTACACCTTC. It codes for CSVENRGPYNGYTF. The full variable domain, in which reference TRBV29-1 and TRBJ1-2 provide the parts outside the CDR3, is SAVISQKPSRDICQRGTSLTIQCQVDSQVTMMFWYRQQPGQSLTLIATANQGSEATYESGFVIDKFPISRPNLTFSTLTVSNMSPEDSSIYLCSVENRGPYNGYTFGSGTRLTVV.

The chain uses TRBV2 and TRBJ2-7; D is ambiguous. V shed 8 bases and J shed 7 bases, with 18 bases lying between them. This CDR3 spans 13 amino acids. CDR1 SNHLY and CDR2 FYNNEI come from the germline V gene. CDR3 residues: CASRWAGLREQYF. CDR3 DNA sequence: TGTGCCAGCCGATGGGCAGGCCTACGTGAGCAGTACTTC.

This rearrangement joins TRBV7-9 to TRBJ1-6; 10 bases match TRBD1. V shed 5 bases, J shed 9 bases, and the junction held 4 bases outside the gene matches. The CDR3 sequence is 14 residues long. Per the germline V gene, CDR1 is SEHNR and CDR2 is FQNEAQ (reference sequence). CDR3 residues: CASSQGQGSSPLHF. CDR3 sequence (DNA): TGTGCCAGCAGCCAGGGACAGGGGAGTTCACCCCTCCACTTT.

This chain uses TRBV20-1 with TRBJ2-7, with D possibly matching TRBD2 (6 bases). Germline CDR1 reads DFQATT; CDR2 reads SNEGSKA (reference sequence). V was shortened by 6 bases and J by 7 bases, with 13 bases between the two germline ends. The CDR3 is 11 residues long. The CDR3 loop reads CSANRGTEQYF. CDR3 bases: TGCAGTGCGAACCGGGGGACGGAGCAGTACTTC.

V usage is TRBV27 and J usage is TRBJ1-1; D call uncertain. This CDR3 has 14 residues. The V end was cut by 2 bases, the J end by 1 base, with 8 bases between. Germline CDR1 and CDR2: MNHEY and SMNVEV (reference sequence). The CDR3 sequence: CASSLRAANTEAFF. The CDR3 region has the DNA TGTGCCAGCAGTTTACGTGCGGCGAACACTGAAGCTTTCTTT.

The gene calls are TRBV7-9 and TRBJ2-7; 10 nucleotides match TRBD1. There are 15 residues in the CDR3. Germline V CDR1 and CDR2: SEHNR, FQNEAQ (reference sequence). Germline trimming cut 3 bases from V and 6 bases from J; bases unmatched to any gene: 8. The CDR3 reads CASSFGTGATSEQYF. The CDR3 DNA reads TGTGCCAGCAGCTTCGGGACAGGGGCTACGTCCGAGCAGTACTTC.

This clone turned up a few times. The V and J genes are TRBV27 and TRBJ1-2; 7 nucleotides line up with TRBD1. This CDR3 has 14 residues. Trimming at V came to 6 bases and at J to 3 bases, leaving 7 bases not matched to a gene. Germline CDR1 and CDR2: MNHEY and SMNVEV (reference sequence). CDR3 region: CASRHRGLDYGYTF. The CDR3 DNA is TGTGCCAGCAGGCACAGGGGCCTAGACTATGGCTACACCTTC.

As regards this clone: An end of the junction does not agree with germline; a read error may underlie this. Additional DNA sequences in this sample encode the identical CDR3. This chain joins TRBV5-1 and TRBJ1-2; 7 nucleotides agree with TRBD1. The germline V gene has CDR1 SGHRS and CDR2 YFSETQ. The CDR3 has 13 residues. CDR3 nucleotides: TGCGCCAGCAGTTTGGGGACAGACTATGGCTACACCTTC. Its protein product is CASSLGTDYGYTF.

The chain carries TRBV7-9 and TRBJ1-6; D remains ambiguous. Germline CDR1 and CDR2: SEHNR and FQNEAQ (reference sequence). Trimming removed 6 bases from V and 0 bases from J, with 21 bases in between. The length of the CDR3 is 19 residues. CDR3 sequence: CASSSRPPADYSYNSPLHF. The CDR3 coding sequence is TGTGCCAGCAGTTCCCGACCCCCGGCGGACTACTCCTATAATTCACCCCTCCACTTT.

V usage is TRBV5-1 and J usage is TRBJ1-1; D gene uncertain. V lost 4 bases, J lost 4 bases, and 11 bases lay in between. Germline values: CDR1 SGHRS, CDR2 YFSETQ. This CDR3 region has 13 residues. The CDR3 nucleotides read TGCGCCAGCAGCCCTACAACAGTCACTGAAGCTTTCTTT. Its translation is CASSPTTVTEAFF.

This chain links TRBV14 with TRBJ2-5; the match to TRBD2 covers 7 bases. V shed 2 bases and J 0 bases; nucleotides not matched to a gene: 6. Germline CDR1 and CDR2: SGHDN and FVKESK. The CDR3 extends over 16 amino acids. The CDR3 is CASSQIRSGYQETQYF. As DNA, the CDR3 is TGTGCCAGCAGCCAAATCCGTAGCGGGTACCAAGAGACCCAGTACTTC.

The chain carries TRBV27 and TRBJ1-5; D may be TRBD1 (6 bases). Trimming shortened V by 5 bases and J by 4 bases, and 12 bases separated the two germline ends. This CDR3 region has 14 residues. Per the germline V gene, CDR1 is MNHEY and CDR2 is SMNVEV (reference sequence). CDR3 in amino acids: CASSRNRDNQPQHF. The CDR3 DNA sequence: TGTGCCAGCAGTAGGAACAGGGATAATCAGCCCCAGCATTTT.

This chain connects TRBV19 to TRBJ2-2, with a tentative D call TRBD1 (6 bases). The V gene lost 5 bases and the J gene lost 3 bases, with 10 bases spanning the gap. CDR1 and CDR2 (germline): LNHDA, SQIVND (reference sequence). This CDR3 has 14 amino acids. The CDR3 DNA follows: TGTGCCAGTAGTCAGGGGCTATACACCGGGGAGCTGTTTTTT. Translated: CASSQGLYTGELFF.

The chain combines TRBV5-6 with TRBJ2-7, with D possibly being TRBD2 (5 bases). Germline V CDR1 and CDR2: SGHDT, YYEEEE. V shed 0 bases and J shed 3 bases, with 7 bases lying between them. This CDR3 has 13 residues. CDR3 coding DNA: TGTGCCAGCAGCTTGGAGCGGTACTACGAGCAGTACTTC. The encoded protein is CASSLERYYEQYF.

The CDR3 loop reads CASSPGATNEKLFF. In DNA form, the CDR3 reads TGTGCCAGCAGCCCCGGGGCAACTAATGAAAAACTGTTTTTT. The chain recombines TRBV4-2 with TRBJ1-4; unclear D gene. The germline V and J ends were trimmed by 4 bases and 0 bases, with 6 bases remaining between them. The length of the CDR3 is 14 residues. The germline V gene has CDR1 LGHNA and CDR2 YNFKEQ.

V and J are TRBV7-9 and TRBJ1-5; 8 positions match TRBD1. CDR1 and CDR2 from the germline V gene are SEHNR and FQNEAQ (reference sequence). The CDR3 loop spans 14 amino acids. The V and J ends lost 4 bases and 8 bases, in that order; junction bases with no gene match: 7. The CDR3 reads CASSYQGAEEPQHF. The CDR3 nucleotides are TGTGCCAGCAGCTACCAGGGGGCCGAGGAGCCCCAGCATTTT.

The gene calls are TRBV5-8 and TRBJ1-4; 7 bases are a match to TRBD1. This CDR3 comprises 17 residues. Unmatched junction bases numbered 9, after V lost 4 bases and J lost 0 bases. Germline loops: CDR1 SGHTS, CDR2 YDEGEE. The CDR3 coding sequence is TGTGCCAGCAGCCCAACCCGGGACAGCCCAACTAATGAAAAACTGTTTTTT. It is translated as CASSPTRDSPTNEKLFF.

The chain recombines TRBV30 with TRBJ2-1; TRBD2 matches 9 bases. Germline CDR1 and CDR2: GTSNPN and SVGIG (reference sequence). The CDR3 covers 13 residues. V was clipped by 8 bases and J by 8 bases; unmatched bases: 10. CDR3 in amino acids: CALTAGGRYEQFF. The DNA for the CDR3 is TGTGCCCTAACAGCGGGGGGTAGGTATGAGCAGTTCTTC. Together with reference TRBV30 and TRBJ2-1, the CDR3 gives the full variable domain: SQTIHQWPATLVQPVGSPLSLECTVEGTSNPNLYWYRQAAGRGLQLLFYSVGIGQISSEVPQNLSASRPQDRQFILSSKKLLLSDSGFYLCALTAGGRYEQFFGPGTRLTVL.